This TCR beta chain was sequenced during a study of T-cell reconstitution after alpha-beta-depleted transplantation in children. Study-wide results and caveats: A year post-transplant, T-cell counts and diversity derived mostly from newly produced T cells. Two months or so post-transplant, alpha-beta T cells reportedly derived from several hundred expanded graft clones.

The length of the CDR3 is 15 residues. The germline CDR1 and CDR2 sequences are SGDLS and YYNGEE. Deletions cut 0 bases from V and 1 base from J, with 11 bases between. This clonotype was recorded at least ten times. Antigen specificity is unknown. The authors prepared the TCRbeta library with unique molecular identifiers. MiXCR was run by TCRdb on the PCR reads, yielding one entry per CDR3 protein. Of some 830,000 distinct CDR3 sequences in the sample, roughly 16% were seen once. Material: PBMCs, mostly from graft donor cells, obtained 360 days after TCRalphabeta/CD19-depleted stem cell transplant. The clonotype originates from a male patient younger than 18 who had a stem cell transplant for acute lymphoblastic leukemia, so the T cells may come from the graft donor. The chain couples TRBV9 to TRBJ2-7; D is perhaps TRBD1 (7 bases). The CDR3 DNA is TGTGCCAGCAGCGTAGCGGCAGGGGGGTCCTACGAGCAGTACTTC. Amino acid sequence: CASSVAAGGSYEQYF.